The clone carrying this T cell receptor (beta chain) was observed once. As processed by the authors: Researchers report that nucleated cell counts were estimated from reference gene primer amplification. The data were produced by immunoSEQ multiplex PCR, yet TCRdb's version contains in-frame clones alone and is incomplete. V and J calls and clone size follow that table, whereas D and trimming were derived from the DNA. The sample has more than 200,000 clones, roughly 80% seen once. This entry is derived from a study of blood T cell repertoires in COVID-19. Study-level information: PBMCs, B-cell-depleted T cells, or T cells were the source of the cDNA or gDNA that made up the material.

The receptor was isolated from a man in his sixties with acute or convalescent COVID-19. The sample consisted of peripheral blood.

CDR3 nucleotides: TGTGCCAGCAGTGGTGGTAGCGGGTTTACTACGGGGACCCAGTACTTC. It encodes CASSGGSGFTTGTQYF. The chain couples TRBV6-1 to TRBJ2-5; 7 nucleotides agree with TRBD2. The CDR3 consists of 16 residues. CDR1 MNHNS and CDR2 SASEGT come from the germline V gene. The V and J ends lost 4 bases and 7 bases, in that order; junction bases with no gene match: 15.